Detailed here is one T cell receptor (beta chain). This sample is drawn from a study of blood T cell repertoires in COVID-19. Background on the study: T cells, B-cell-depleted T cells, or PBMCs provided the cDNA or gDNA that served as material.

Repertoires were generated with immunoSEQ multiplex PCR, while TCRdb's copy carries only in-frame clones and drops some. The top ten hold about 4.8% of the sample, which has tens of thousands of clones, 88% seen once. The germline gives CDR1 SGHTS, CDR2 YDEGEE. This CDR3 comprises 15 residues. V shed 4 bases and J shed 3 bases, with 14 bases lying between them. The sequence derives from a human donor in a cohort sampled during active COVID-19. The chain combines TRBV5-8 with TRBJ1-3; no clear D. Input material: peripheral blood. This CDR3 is CASSVPGGVGNTIYF. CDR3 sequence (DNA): TGTGCCAGCAGCGTGCCCGGTGGTGTTGGAAACACCATATATTTT.